The 13 T cell receptor beta chains given below trace back to one sample, sequenced in a study of blood T cell repertoires in COVID-19. Clones were sequenced by immunoSEQ multiplex PCR, and TCRdb holds only the in-frame ones, with some missing. The table lists hundreds of thousands of clones, 88% of them singletons, with approximately 1.5% in the top ten. Sequences were obtained from PBMCs or T cells enriched from blood (not recorded which). The receptors derive from a woman younger than 35 who had been exposed to COVID-19.

The chain combines TRBV5-1 with TRBJ2-7; 10 bases map to TRBD1. With V trimmed by 0 bases and J by 0 bases, 6 bases remained unmatched. The CDR3 is made up of 17 amino acids. Germline-derived CDR1 and CDR2 are SGHRS and YFSETQ. The CDR3 DNA reads TGCGCCAGCAGCTTGGAGACAGGGGGCCAGAGCTCCTACGAGCAGTACTTC. Its translation: CASSLETGGQSSYEQYF.

The chain combines TRBV12-3 or TRBV12-4 with TRBJ1-5; tentative D call: TRBD1 (6 bases). This CDR3 comprises 12 residues. Trimming pared 7 bases from V and 11 bases from J, leaving 15 bases between. DNA for the CDR3: TGTGCCAGCACGAAACAGGGAACGGCCCAGCATTTT. This codes for CASTKQGTAQHF.

Only one count was recorded for this clone. The V gene is TRBV4-1, the J gene TRBJ1-4; D gene uncertain. Germline V lookup: CDR1 MGHRA, CDR2 YSYEKL. CDR3 length: 13 residues. The germline V and J ends were trimmed by 0 bases and 4 bases, with 3 bases remaining between them. CDR3 in amino acids: CASSQDGNEKLFF. Here the CDR3 DNA reads TGCGCCAGCAGCCAAGACGGTAATGAAAAACTGTTTTTT.

The chain recombines TRBV7-2 with TRBJ2-7; tentative D call: TRBD1 (5 bases). The CDR3 contains 15 residues. Germline V gene data show CDR1 as SGHTA and CDR2 as FQGNSA. Trimming took 1 base from V and 2 from J, leaving 12 bases between them. The CDR3 nucleotides are TGTGCCAGCAGCTTAGGACAGTATGGTACCTACGAGCAGTACTTC. Amino acid sequence: CASSLGQYGTYEQYF.

The CDR3 spells CASSFRDRGNTEAFF. CDR3 bases: TGTGCCAGCAGCTTCCGCGACAGGGGGAACACTGAAGCTTTCTTT. This chain connects TRBV7-9 to TRBJ1-1, with 8 bases aligning to TRBD1. The V and J ends lost 3 bases and 1 base, in that order; junction bases with no gene match: 4. Germline lookup yields CDR1 SEHNR and CDR2 FQNEAQ (reference sequence). The CDR3 runs 15 residues.

This chain joins TRBV6-5 and TRBJ2-1, with D unresolved. The length of the CDR3 is 13 residues. The ends were cut back, 2 bases at V and 5 bases at J, with 7 bases in the middle. Germline V gene data show CDR1 as MNHEY and CDR2 as SVGAGI. The CDR3: CASSYGQDNEQFF. The CDR3 nucleotides are TGTGCCAGCAGTTACGGGCAGGACAATGAGCAGTTCTTC.

The chain links TRBV5-1 to TRBJ2-2; 9 bases align to TRBD1. Germline V gene sequence: CDR1 SGHRS, CDR2 YFSETQ. The CDR3 has 17 amino acids. Trimming removed 4 bases from V and 1 base from J; junction bases left unmatched: 8. CDR3 protein: CASSPGQGIWNTGELFF. The CDR3 DNA reads TGCGCCAGCAGCCCAGGACAGGGGATTTGGAACACCGGGGAGCTGTTTTTT.

The chain joins TRBV6-5 to TRBJ2-5; D is possibly TRBD1 (5 bases). The CDR3 covers 15 residues. Germline V gene data show CDR1 as MNHEY and CDR2 as SVGAGI. V was shortened by 6 bases and J by 2 bases, with 16 bases between the two germline ends. In nucleotides, the CDR3 is TGTGCCAGCAGGATGACTCCGTCAGGGCAAGAGACCCAGTACTTC. Residues: CASRMTPSGQETQYF.

The chain recombines TRBV7-9 with TRBJ2-2; 10 bases agree with TRBD1. The CDR3 length is 19 residues. After removal of 2 bases from V and 4 bases from J, the junction contained 13 bases not matched to a gene. Germline V gene lookup returns CDR1 SEHNR and CDR2 FQNEAQ (reference sequence). The CDR3 reads CASSLPGTGVPSSTGELFF. For the CDR3, the DNA is TGTGCCAGCAGCTTACCCGGGACAGGGGTACCTTCGAGCACCGGGGAGCTGTTTTTT.

V usage is TRBV4-1 and J usage is TRBJ2-7, with 9 positions matching TRBD2. V shed 0 bases and J 3 bases; nucleotides not matched to a gene: 3. This CDR3 is built from 15 residues. Per germline, CDR1 MGHRA and CDR2 YSYEKL. The CDR3 loop is CASSQDRAGGYEQYF. As DNA, the CDR3 is TGCGCCAGCAGCCAAGATCGAGCGGGAGGCTACGAGCAGTACTTC.

This clone has just a few counts. The chain joins TRBV7-9 to TRBJ1-2; TRBD1 might be the D (5 bases). The ends were cut back, 5 bases at V and 3 bases at J, with 16 bases in the middle. Per germline, CDR1 SEHNR and CDR2 FQNEAQ (reference sequence). The CDR3 spans 15 residues. CDR3 DNA: TGTGCCAGCAGCGAATGGGGTGAAGGGGACTATGGCTACACCTTC. This codes for CASSEWGEGDYGYTF.

The chain has TRBV19 and TRBJ2-2; 9 positions match TRBD2. This CDR3 is 14 amino acids long. The V segment lost 7 bases and the J segment 5 bases; nucleotides outside the gene matches: 5. Germline V gene data show CDR1 as LNHDA and CDR2 as SQIVND (reference sequence). The CDR3 DNA is TGTGCCAGTATTGCGGGGGGGCGGACCGGGGAGCTGTTTTTT. It translates to CASIAGGRTGELFF. Using reference TRBV19 and TRBJ2-2 for the parts outside the CDR3, the full variable domain is DGGITQSPKYLFRKEGQNVTLSCEQNLNHDAMYWYRQDPGQGLRLIYYSQIVNDFQKGDIAEGYSVSREKKESFPLTVTSAQKNPTAFYLCASIAGGRTGELFFGEGSRLTVL.

The chain has TRBV19 and TRBJ2-7; TRBD1 matches at 7 bases. Germline loops: CDR1 LNHDA, CDR2 SQIVND (reference sequence). The CDR3 is 20 amino acids. V was pared by 4 bases and J by 1 base, with 22 bases of the junction left unmatched. CDR3 in amino acids: CASSRGSLGRQGQLSYEQYF. The CDR3 region has the DNA TGTGCCAGTAGTAGGGGGTCTCTGGGCAGACAGGGACAACTTTCCTACGAGCAGTACTTC. Using reference TRBV19 and TRBJ2-7 for the parts outside the CDR3, the full variable domain is DGGITQSPKYLFRKEGQNVTLSCEQNLNHDAMYWYRQDPGQGLRLIYYSQIVNDFQKGDIAEGYSVSREKKESFPLTVTSAQKNPTAFYLCASSRGSLGRQGQLSYEQYFGPGTRLTVT.